Included here is one TCR beta chain sequence, with context. Source study methods: Estimates of nucleated cell counts were drawn from the amplification of reference gene primers. The repertoire was sequenced with immunoSEQ multiplex PCR; TCRdb's copy has only in-frame clones and lacks some. That table furnishes V, J and clone size, whereas the DNA furnished D and trimming. The data hold 150,000 to 200,000 clones, with 60% to 85% observed a single time. Trimming removed 5 bases from V and 6 bases from J; junction bases left unmatched: 9. Germline V gene sequence: CDR1 LNHDA, CDR2 SQIVND (reference sequence). This CDR3 is 15 amino acids long. The data originate from a study of blood T cell repertoires in COVID-19. Looking at the study overall: Specimens from acute and convalescent COVID-19 originated in the United States, Italy and Spain. Sources were T cells, B-cell-depleted T cells, or PBMCs; the material itself was cDNA or gDNA.

This chain uses TRBV19 with TRBJ2-3; 9 bases are a match to TRBD2. Sequencing was done on a sample of peripheral blood. The sequence was collected from a man in his sixties with acute or convalescent COVID-19. CDR3 amino acids: CASSPRTSVGDTQYF. CDR3 sequence (DNA): TGTGCCAGTAGTCCCCGGACTAGCGTCGGCGATACGCAGTATTTT.